The 9 T cell receptor beta chains given below trace back to one sample, sequenced in a study of cytomegalovirus exposure and HLA in healthy donors. In the PCR, 60 Vbeta and 13 Jbeta primers were used. Some clones are missing from TCRdb's copy, which holds only in-frame ones; the method was immunoSEQ multiplex PCR. The table shows 170,000 or so clones, with 75% to 85% occurring only once. The source material was PBMCs. The receptors stem from a boy younger than 18 in good health and CMV-seronegative.

This chain connects TRBV7-3 to TRBJ1-1; 7 bases are a match to TRBD1. The CDR3 extends over 13 amino acids. V lost 5 bases, J lost 10 bases, and 10 bases stayed unmatched. Germline CDR1 SGHTA, CDR2 FQGTGA. The CDR3 DNA follows: TGTGCCAGCAGCCCTACGAGGGGGCAGGGAGCTTTCTTT. Translated, it gives CASSPTRGQGAFF.

The rearrangement links TRBV6-1 to TRBJ1-2, with D possibly matching TRBD1 (5 bases). The CDR3 runs to 13 residues. Germline V gene lookup returns CDR1 MNHNS and CDR2 SASEGT. V was pared by 7 bases and J by 9 bases, with 18 bases between. As DNA, the CDR3 is TGTGCCAGCACCCCGGGGGGTCTGTCTAGCTACACCTTC. Its translation: CASTPGGLSSYTF.

This clone was seen only a few times. The chain recombines TRBV19 with TRBJ1-2; D is unclear. The CDR3 contains 13 residues. CDR1 is LNHDA and CDR2 is SQIVND in the germline V gene (reference sequence). Trimming cost V 0 bases and J 4 bases, with 6 bases left between them. The CDR3 DNA reads as TGTGCCAGTAGTATAGATCGGGGCTATGGCTACACCTTC. Translating gives CASSIDRGYGYTF.

This chain uses TRBV11-3 with TRBJ2-2, with D uncertain. Germline CDR1 is SGHNT and CDR2 is YENEEA. This CDR3 has 15 amino acids. The ends were cut back, 2 bases at V and 1 base at J, with 8 bases in the middle. CDR3 loop: CASSLSSWNTGELFF. In nucleotides, the CDR3 is TGTGCCAGCAGCTTATCTTCGTGGAACACCGGGGAGCTGTTTTTT.

The count of this clone is one. V and J are TRBV11-3 and TRBJ2-2, with D unclear. This CDR3 is built from 17 residues. Trimming pared 4 bases from V and 4 bases from J, leaving 19 bases between. Germline V lookup: CDR1 SGHNT, CDR2 YENEEA. In DNA form, the CDR3 reads TGTGCCAGCAGCTCTGGCAGTCCGGGTCCCTTCACCGGGGAGCTGTTTTTT. Translated: CASSSGSPGPFTGELFF.

This chain joins TRBV5-1 and TRBJ2-2, with 16 bases fitting TRBD2. Germline loops: CDR1 SGHRS, CDR2 YFSETQ. The V segment lost 0 bases and the J segment 4 bases; nucleotides outside the gene matches: 6. This CDR3 is 19 amino acids long. This CDR3 reads CASSLAQGLAGGRTGELFF. The CDR3 DNA sequence: TGCGCCAGCAGCTTGGCTCAGGGACTAGCGGGGGGGCGCACCGGGGAGCTGTTTTTT.

This rearrangement joins TRBV25-1 to TRBJ1-4; 8 bases line up with TRBD1. This CDR3 is 15 amino acids long. With 3 bases clipped from V and 5 bases from J, the junction kept 5 bases outside the gene matches. Germline V gene lookup returns CDR1 MGHDK and CDR2 SYGVNS. The CDR3 nucleotides read TGTGCCAGCAGTGACCTGACAGGGGCAAATGAAAAACTGTTTTTT. Translated, it gives CASSDLTGANEKLFF.

This chain links TRBV9 with TRBJ2-1; D uncertain. The V end was cut by 3 bases, the J end by 1 base, with 5 bases between. This CDR3 is 13 amino acids long. CDR1 SGDLS and CDR2 YYNGEE come from the germline V gene. Here the CDR3 DNA reads TGTGCCAGCAGCGACGGGTCCTACAATGAGCAGTTCTTC. It codes for CASSDGSYNEQFF.

V usage is TRBV12-5 and J usage is TRBJ1-1; D call uncertain. Germline CDR1 reads LGHNT; CDR2 reads FRNRAP. The CDR3 spans 15 residues. V was clipped by 4 bases and J by 0 bases, with 12 bases between them. In nucleotides, the CDR3 is TGTGCTAGTGGTTGGTTCCGAGACATGAACACTGAAGCTTTCTTT. It specifies CASGWFRDMNTEAFF.